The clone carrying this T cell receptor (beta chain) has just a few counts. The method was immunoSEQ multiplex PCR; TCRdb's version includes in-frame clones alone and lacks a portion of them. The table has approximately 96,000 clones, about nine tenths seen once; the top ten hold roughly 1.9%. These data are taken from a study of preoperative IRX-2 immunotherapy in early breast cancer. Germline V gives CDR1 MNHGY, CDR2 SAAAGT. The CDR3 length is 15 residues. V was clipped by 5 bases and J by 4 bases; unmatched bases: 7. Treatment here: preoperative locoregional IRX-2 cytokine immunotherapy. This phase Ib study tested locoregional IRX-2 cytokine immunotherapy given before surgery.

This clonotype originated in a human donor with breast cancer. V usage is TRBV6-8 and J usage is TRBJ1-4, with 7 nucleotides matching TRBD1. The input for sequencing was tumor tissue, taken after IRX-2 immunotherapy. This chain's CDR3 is CASSVTGVGNEKLFF. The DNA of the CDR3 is TGTGCCAGCAGTGTAACAGGGGTTGGTAATGAAAAACTGTTTTTT.